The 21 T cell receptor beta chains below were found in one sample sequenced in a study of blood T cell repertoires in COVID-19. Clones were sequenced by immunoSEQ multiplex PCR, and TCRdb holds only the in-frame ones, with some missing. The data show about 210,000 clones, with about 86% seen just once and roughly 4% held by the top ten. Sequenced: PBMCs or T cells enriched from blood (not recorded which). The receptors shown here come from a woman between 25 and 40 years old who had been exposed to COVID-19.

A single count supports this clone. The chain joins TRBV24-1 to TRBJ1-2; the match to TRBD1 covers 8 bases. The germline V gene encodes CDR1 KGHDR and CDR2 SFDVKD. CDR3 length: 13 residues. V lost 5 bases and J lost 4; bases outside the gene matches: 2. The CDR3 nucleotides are TGTGCCACCAGTGGTGGACAGGGCTATGGCTACACCTTC. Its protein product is CATSGGQGYGYTF.

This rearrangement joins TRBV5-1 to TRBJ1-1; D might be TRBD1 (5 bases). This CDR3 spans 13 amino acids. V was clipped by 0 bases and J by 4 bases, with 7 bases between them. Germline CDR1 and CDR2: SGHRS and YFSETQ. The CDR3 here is CASSLGGATEAFF. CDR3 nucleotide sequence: TGCGCCAGCAGCTTGGGCGGGGCCACTGAAGCTTTCTTT.

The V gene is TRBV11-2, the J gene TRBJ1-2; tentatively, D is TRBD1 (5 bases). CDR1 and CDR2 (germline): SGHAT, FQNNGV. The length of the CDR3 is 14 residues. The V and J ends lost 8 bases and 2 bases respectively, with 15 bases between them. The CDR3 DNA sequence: TGTGCCAGCGGTCTGAAGGGGTCGAACTATGGCTACACCTTC. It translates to CASGLKGSNYGYTF.

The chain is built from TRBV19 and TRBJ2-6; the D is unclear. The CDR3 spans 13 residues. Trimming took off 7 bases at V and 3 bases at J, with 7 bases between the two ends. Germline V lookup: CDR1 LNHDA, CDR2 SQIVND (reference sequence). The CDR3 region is CASTHLGANVLTF. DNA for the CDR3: TGTGCCAGTACACATCTTGGGGCCAACGTCCTGACTTTC. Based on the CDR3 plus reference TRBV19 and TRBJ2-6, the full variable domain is DGGITQSPKYLFRKEGQNVTLSCEQNLNHDAMYWYRQDPGQGLRLIYYSQIVNDFQKGDIAEGYSVSREKKESFPLTVTSAQKNPTAFYLCASTHLGANVLTFGAGSRLTVL.

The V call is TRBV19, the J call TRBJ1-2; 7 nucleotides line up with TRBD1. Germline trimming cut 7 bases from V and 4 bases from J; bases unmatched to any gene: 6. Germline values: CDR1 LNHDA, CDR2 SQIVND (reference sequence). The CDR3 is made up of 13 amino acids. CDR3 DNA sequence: TGTGCCAGTACTGGACAGGCACCCTATGGCTACACCTTC. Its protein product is CASTGQAPYGYTF.

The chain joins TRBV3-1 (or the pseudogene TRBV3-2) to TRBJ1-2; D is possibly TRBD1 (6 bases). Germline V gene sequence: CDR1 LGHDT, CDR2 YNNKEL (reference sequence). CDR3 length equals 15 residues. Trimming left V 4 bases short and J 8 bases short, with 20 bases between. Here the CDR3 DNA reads TGTGCCAGCAGCCGGACTCCACAGGGTGGGGAGGGCTACACCTTC. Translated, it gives CASSRTPQGGEGYTF.

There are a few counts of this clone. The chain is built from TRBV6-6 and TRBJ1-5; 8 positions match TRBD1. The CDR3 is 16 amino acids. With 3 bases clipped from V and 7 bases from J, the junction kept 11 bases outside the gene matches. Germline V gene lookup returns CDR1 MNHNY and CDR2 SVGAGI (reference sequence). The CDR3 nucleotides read TGTGCCAGCAGTTATCCCGACAGGGGAGGAGGACAGCCCCAGCATTTT. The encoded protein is CASSYPDRGGGQPQHF.

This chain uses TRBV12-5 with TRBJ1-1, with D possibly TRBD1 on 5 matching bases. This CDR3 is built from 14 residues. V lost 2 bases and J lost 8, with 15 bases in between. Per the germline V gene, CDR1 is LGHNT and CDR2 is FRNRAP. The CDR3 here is CASGLTRQLKEAFF. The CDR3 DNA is TGTGCTAGTGGTTTGACCAGACAGCTCAAGGAAGCTTTCTTT.

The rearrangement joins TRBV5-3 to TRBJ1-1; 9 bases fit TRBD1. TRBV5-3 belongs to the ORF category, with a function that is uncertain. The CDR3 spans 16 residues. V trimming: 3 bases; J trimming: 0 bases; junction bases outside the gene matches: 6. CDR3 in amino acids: CARSSRDRDMNTEAFF. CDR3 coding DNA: TGTGCCAGAAGCTCTCGGGACAGGGATATGAACACTGAAGCTTTCTTT.

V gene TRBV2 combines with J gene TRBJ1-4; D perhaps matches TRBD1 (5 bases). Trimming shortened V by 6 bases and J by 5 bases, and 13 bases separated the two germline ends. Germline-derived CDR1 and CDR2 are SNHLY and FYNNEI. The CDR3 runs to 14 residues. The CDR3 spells CASRGPAGNEKLFF. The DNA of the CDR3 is TGTGCCAGCAGGGGACCAGCGGGGAATGAAAAACTGTTTTTT.

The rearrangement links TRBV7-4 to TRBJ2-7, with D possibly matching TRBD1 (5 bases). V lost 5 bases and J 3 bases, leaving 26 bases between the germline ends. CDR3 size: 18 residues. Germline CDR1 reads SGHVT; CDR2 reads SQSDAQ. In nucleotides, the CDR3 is TGTGCCAGCAGCCATCCAGGGCTTTCGGGTTTGGGTTTCTACGAGCAGTACTTC. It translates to CASSHPGLSGLGFYEQYF.

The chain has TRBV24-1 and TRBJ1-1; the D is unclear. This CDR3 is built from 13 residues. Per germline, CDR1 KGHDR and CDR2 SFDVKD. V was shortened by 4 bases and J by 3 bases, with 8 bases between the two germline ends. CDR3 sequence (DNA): TGTGCCACCAGTGACCGGCGGGACACTGAAGCTTTCTTT. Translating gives CATSDRRDTEAFF.

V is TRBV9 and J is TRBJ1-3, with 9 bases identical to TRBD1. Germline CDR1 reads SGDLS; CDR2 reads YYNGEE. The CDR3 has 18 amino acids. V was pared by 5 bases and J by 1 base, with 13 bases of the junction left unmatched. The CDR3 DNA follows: TGTGCCAGCAGACCCGGGACAGGGAGCCGCGGATCTGGAAACACCATATATTTT. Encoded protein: CASRPGTGSRGSGNTIYF.

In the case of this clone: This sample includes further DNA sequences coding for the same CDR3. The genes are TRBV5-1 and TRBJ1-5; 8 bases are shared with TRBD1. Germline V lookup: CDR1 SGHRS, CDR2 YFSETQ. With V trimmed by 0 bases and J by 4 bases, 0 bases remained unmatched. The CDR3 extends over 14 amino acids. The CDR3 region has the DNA TGCGCCAGCAGCTTGGGGACAGGGAATCAGCCCCAGCATTTT. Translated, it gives CASSLGTGNQPQHF.

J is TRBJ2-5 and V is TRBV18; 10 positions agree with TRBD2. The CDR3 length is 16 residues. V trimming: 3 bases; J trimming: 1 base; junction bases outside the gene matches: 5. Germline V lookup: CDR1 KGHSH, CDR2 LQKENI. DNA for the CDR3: TGTGCCAGCTCACCTGACCTAGCGGGGGCCCAAGAGACCCAGTACTTC. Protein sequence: CASSPDLAGAQETQYF.

The CDR3 sequence is CASSQEALRTDTQYF. The DNA for the CDR3 is TGCGCCAGCAGCCAAGAAGCACTTCGCACAGATACGCAGTATTTT. This chain uses TRBV4-1 with TRBJ2-3; D is ambiguous. The CDR3 runs 15 residues. V gave up 0 bases and J gave up 1 base, with 8 bases separating them. Germline V gene data show CDR1 as MGHRA and CDR2 as YSYEKL.

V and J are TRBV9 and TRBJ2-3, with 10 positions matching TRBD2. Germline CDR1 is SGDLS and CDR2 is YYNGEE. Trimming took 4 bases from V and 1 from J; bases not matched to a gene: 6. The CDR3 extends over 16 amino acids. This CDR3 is CASSITGTSGTDTQYF. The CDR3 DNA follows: TGTGCCAGCAGCATAACCGGGACTAGCGGCACAGATACGCAGTATTTT.

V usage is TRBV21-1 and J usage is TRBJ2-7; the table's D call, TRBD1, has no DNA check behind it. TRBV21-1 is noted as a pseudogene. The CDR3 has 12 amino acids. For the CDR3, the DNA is TGTGCCAGCAGCACCGGGACAAACGGCGTGTACTTC. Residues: CASSTGTNGVYF.

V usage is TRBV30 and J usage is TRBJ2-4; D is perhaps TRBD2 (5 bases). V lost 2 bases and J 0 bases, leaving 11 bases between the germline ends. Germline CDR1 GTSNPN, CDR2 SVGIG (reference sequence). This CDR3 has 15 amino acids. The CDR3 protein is CAWSTRDLAKNIQYF. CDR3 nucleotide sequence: TGTGCCTGGAGTACCCGGGATCTAGCCAAAAACATTCAGTACTTC.

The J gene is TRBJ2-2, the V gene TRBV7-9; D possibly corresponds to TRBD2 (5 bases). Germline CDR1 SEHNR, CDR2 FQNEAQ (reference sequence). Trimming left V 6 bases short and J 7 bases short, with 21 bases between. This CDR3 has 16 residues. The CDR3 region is CASSPFRGQQSGELFF. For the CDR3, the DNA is TGTGCCAGCAGTCCATTTCGGGGTCAACAGAGCGGGGAGCTGTTTTTT.

CDR3 nucleotide sequence: TGTGCCAGCCCTGTTCGTCCTACAGGGGCGATATTCTCTGGAAACACCATATATTTT. This gives the protein CASPVRPTGAIFSGNTIYF. V gene TRBV21-1 combines with J gene TRBJ1-3; TRBD1, the table's D call, was not compared with the DNA. TRBV21-1 is annotated as a pseudogene. The CDR3 spans 19 residues.